The rows below give T cell receptor beta chains drawn from one sample of a study of quantifying T cell responses using KT2 cells. TCRdb ran MiXCR on the UMI-ligation and nested PCR reads and lists one entry per CDR3 protein. Altogether approximately 46,000 distinct CDR3 sequences are present, under 14% being singletons, with the ten largest covering under 11%. Input material: PBMCs spiked with cells of the T cell clone KT2. Every receptor here comes from a human donor. Both conserved end residues are part of each CDR3. The order of the fields is clone size, D gene, J gene, V gene, CDR3 DNA, CDR3 protein. A D gene is named only where the DNA matches it firmly. The size field is filled for only some rows; it gives once, few, many or a size class.

many,.,TRBJ1-5,TRBV4-2,TGTGCCAGCAGCCAAGAGGGTAGGAGGGAACTTAGCAATCAGCCCCAGCATTTT,CASSQEGRRELSNQPQHF
few,.,TRBJ2-7,TRBV4-1,TGCGCCAGCAGCCAGCGGGGCGGGGAGTACGAGCAGTACTTC,CASSQRGGEYEQYF
.,TRBD1,TRBJ1-5,TRBV4-3,TGCGCCAGCAGTCCCGACAGGGGGAGAAATCAGCCCCAGCATTTT,CASSPDRGRNQPQHF
few,TRBD1,TRBJ1-3,TRBV20-1,TGCAGTGCTAGAGCCGACAGGGGGCTTGGAAACACCATATATTTT,CSARADRGLGNTIYF
many,TRBD2,TRBJ2-1,TRBV7-2,TGTGCCAGCCGAACTAGCGGGGGTAATGAGCAGTTCTTC,CASRTSGGNEQFF
.,.,TRBJ1-3,TRBV4-1,TGCGCCAGCAGCCAAGAGAGGGCCTCTGGAAACACCATATATTTT,CASSQERASGNTIYF
many,.,TRBJ2-7,TRBV2,TGTGCCAGCAGAGGGGCTGCCTACGAGCAGTACTTC,CASRGAAYEQYF
many,.,TRBJ1-1,TRBV20-1,TGCAGTGCTACAACGCACGGGTGGACTGAAGCTTTCTTT,CSATTHGWTEAFF
many,TRBD1,TRBJ1-1,TRBV6-6,TGTGCCAGCAGTTACTCCGCAGGGGGGCACACTGAAGCTTTCTTT,CASSYSAGGHTEAFF
.,.,TRBJ1-6,TRBV5-1,TGCGCCAGCAGCAAGGGACGGGAAAATTCACCCCTCCACTTT,CASSKGRENSPLHF
few,.,TRBJ2-7,TRBV27,TGTGCCAGCAGTCGGGACATGGGGGCTTACGAGCAGTACTTC,CASSRDMGAYEQYF
few,TRBD2,TRBJ2-1,TRBV9,TGTGCCAGCAGCGAGAGATCCGGGACTAGCGGCCCTGAGCAGTTCTTC,CASSERSGTSGPEQFF
many,.,TRBJ1-1,TRBV6-2/TRBV6-3,TGTGCCAGCAGTTACTCCCTCATGAACACTGAAGCTTTCTTT,CASSYSLMNTEAFF
many,.,TRBJ2-3,TRBV20-1,TGCAGTGCCAAGCAACGGGGACACTCTAGCACAGATACGCAGTATTTT,CSAKQRGHSSTDTQYF
.,.,TRBJ1-1,TRBV29-1,TGCAGCGTAAGTTTGAACACTGAAGCTTTCTTT,CSVSLNTEAFF
few,.,TRBJ2-5,TRBV7-6,TGTGCCACCGCTCCCAGGGGAGCCCGAGAGACCCAGTACTTC,CATAPRGARETQYF
.,.,TRBJ2-2,TRBV14,TGTGCCAGCAGCCAGGGTGCCGGGGAGCTGTTTTTT,CASSQGAGELFF
.,TRBD2,TRBJ2-1,TRBV29-1,TGCAGCGTTGACGAGCGGGGGTCCTACAATGAGCAGTTCTTC,CSVDERGSYNEQFF
few,.,TRBJ2-3,TRBV7-2,TGTGCCAGCAGCCCCGTCGGACCGTCGGATACGCAGTATTTT,CASSPVGPSDTQYF
few,.,TRBJ1-1,TRBV29-1,TGCAGCGTTGAGTTCCGACAGGCGAACACTGAAGCTTTCTTT,CSVEFRQANTEAFF
few,.,TRBJ1-6,TRBV12-3/TRBV12-4,TGTGCCAGCAGTTTTAAGGGTAATTCACCCCTCCACTTT,CASSFKGNSPLHF
few,.,TRBJ1-6,TRBV10-3,TGTGCCATCAGTGATTTAGCAGCGGGGTCACCCCTCCACTTT,CAISDLAAGSPLHF
few,TRBD2,TRBJ2-3,TRBV10-3,TGTGCCAACGGGGGGGACCGAGATACGCAGTATTTT,CANGGDRDTQYF
few,.,TRBJ1-1,TRBV5-4,TGTGCCAGCAGCCCCCCGGGACACGGAACCACTGAAGCTTTCTTT,CASSPPGHGTTEAFF
few,.,TRBJ1-1,TRBV5-6,TGTGCCAGCAGCTTGGTTTCAGGAGCTCACACTGAAGCTTTCTTT,CASSLVSGAHTEAFF
.,TRBD2,TRBJ2-3,TRBV3-1,TGTGCCAGCAGCCCTAGCGGGGGGGCCTTATTGACGCAGTATTTT,CASSPSGGALLTQYF
.,.,TRBJ1-5,TRBV6-1,TGTGCCAGCAGTGCCGTCGGGGGCAATCAGCCCCAGCATTTT,CASSAVGGNQPQHF
many,.,TRBJ2-3,TRBV14,TGTGCCAGCAGCCGACTACTAAGCACAGATACGCAGTATTTT,CASSRLLSTDTQYF
.,TRBD1,TRBJ2-7,TRBV27,TGTGCCAGCAGTACCTATCAGGGGGTAACCTACGAGCAGTACTTC,CASSTYQGVTYEQYF
.,.,TRBJ2-1,TRBV29-1,TGCAGCGTTGAAGAACACTCGGGACCCAATGAGCAGTTCTTC,CSVEEHSGPNEQFF
few,.,TRBJ2-3,TRBV2,TGTGCCAGCAGTGAAAGGGCCACAGATACGCAGTATTTT,CASSERATDTQYF
many,TRBD1,TRBJ1-5,TRBV20-1,TGCAGTGCCCGGGACAGCCACTTTAGCAATCAGCCCCAGCATTTT,CSARDSHFSNQPQHF
many,.,TRBJ2-7,TRBV2,TGTGCCAGCAGTAAGTACGAGCAGTACTTC,CASSKYEQYF
many,TRBD2,TRBJ2-1,TRBV7-8,TGTGCCAGCAGCTTAGCTGGGGGACTAGCGGGAAACAATGAGCAGTTCTTC,CASSLAGGLAGNNEQFF